This T cell receptor beta chain was documented in a study of CD8 T cells in ankylosing spondylitis. The study, taken as a whole, reports: Disease-linked clones were reportedly significantly enriched in matched ankylosing spondylitis synovial fluid. Peripheral blood held disease-linked clones only at relatively low frequency, and these were CD8+. Seemingly characteristic of ankylosing spondylitis blood was a TCR beta motif consisting of roughly 8 highly homologous variants. Earlier literature documents some of the motif variants in reactive arthritis synovial fluid and blood.

Molecular-barcoded quantitative 5'-RACE produced these TCR beta libraries. A single record per CDR3 protein comes from TCRdb applying MiXCR to the 5' RACE reads. The sample yields some 220,000 distinct CDR3 sequences, around 7.9% seen once. About this clonotype: Its antigen is not known.

In germline, CDR1 is SGHDN, CDR2 FVKESK. This CDR3 region has 14 residues. J was trimmed by 5 bases and V by 4 bases; bases with no gene match: 7. The receptor's source is a male donor with ankylosing spondylitis. Input material: blood, either unsorted or a sorted T cell fraction (not recorded which). The chain uses TRBV14 and TRBJ2-5; 7 bases are shared with TRBD1. In nucleotides, the CDR3 is TGTGCCAGCAGCCCCTGGACAGGCTTCGAGACCCAGTACTTC. Its translation is CASSPWTGFETQYF.